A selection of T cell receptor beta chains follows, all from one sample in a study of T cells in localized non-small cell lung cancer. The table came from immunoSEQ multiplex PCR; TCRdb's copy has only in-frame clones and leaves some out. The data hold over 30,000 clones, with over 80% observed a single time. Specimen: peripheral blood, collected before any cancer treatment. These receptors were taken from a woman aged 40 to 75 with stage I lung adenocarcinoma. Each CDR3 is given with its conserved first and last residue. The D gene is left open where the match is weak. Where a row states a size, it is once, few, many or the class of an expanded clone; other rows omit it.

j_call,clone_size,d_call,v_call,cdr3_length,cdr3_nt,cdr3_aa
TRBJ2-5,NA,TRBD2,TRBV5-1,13,TGCGCCAGCACCCCGGGAGGGGGGGAGACCCAGTACTTC,CASTPGGGETQYF
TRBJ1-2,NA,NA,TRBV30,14,TGTGCCTGGAGTGTACTGGGAGGGGCCAGGGGCGACACCTTC,CAWSVLGGARGDTF
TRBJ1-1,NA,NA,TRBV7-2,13,TGTGCCAGCAGCTTAGGTGAGGGGAGGGAAGCTTTCTTT,CASSLGEGREAFF
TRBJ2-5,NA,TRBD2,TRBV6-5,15,TGTGCCAGCAGTTATGTAGCGGGAGGTCGAGAGACCCAGTACTTC,CASSYVAGGRETQYF
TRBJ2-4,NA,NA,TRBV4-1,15,TGCGCCAGCAGCTTTGCTCCCGGGGGACAAAACATTCAGTACTTC,CASSFAPGGQNIQYF
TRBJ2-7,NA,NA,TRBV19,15,TGTGCCAGTAGTCCCAATCCCGGTGGGTCCTACGAGCAGTACTTC,CASSPNPGGSYEQYF
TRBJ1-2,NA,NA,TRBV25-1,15,TGTGCCAGCAGTGAATACAGTGTCGCTAACTATGGCTACACCTTC,CASSEYSVANYGYTF
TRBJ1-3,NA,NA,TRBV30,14,TGTGCCTGGAGTGAGCAGTTCTCTGGAAACACCATATATTTT,CAWSEQFSGNTIYF
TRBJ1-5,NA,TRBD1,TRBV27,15,TGTGCCAGCAGTCCCGGGACAGGCTTTCCTCAGCCCCAGCATTTT,CASSPGTGFPQPQHF
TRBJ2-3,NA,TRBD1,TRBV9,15,TGTGCCAGCAGCGTAGCTTCACAGGGGGCAGATACGCAGTATTTT,CASSVASQGADTQYF
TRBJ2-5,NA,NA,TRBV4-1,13,TGCGCCAGCAGCCAAGATCTGTCGGAGACCCAGTACTTC,CASSQDLSETQYF
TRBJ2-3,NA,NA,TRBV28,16,TGTGCCAGCAGTGGGGGAATAGCAGACTACACAGATACGCAGTATTTT,CASSGGIADYTDTQYF
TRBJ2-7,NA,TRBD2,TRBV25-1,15,TGTGCCAGCAGTAATCCGGGACTAGCGATAAACGAGCAGTACTTC,CASSNPGLAINEQYF
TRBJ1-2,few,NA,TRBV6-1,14,TGTGCCAGCAGGGAGGGGACTTATTCCTATGGCTACACCTTC,CASREGTYSYGYTF
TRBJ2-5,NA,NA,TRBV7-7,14,TGTGCTAGCAGACAGGGCGGAGGGGAAGAGACCCAGTACTTC,CASRQGGGEETQYF
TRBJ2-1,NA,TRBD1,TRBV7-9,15,TGTGCCAGCAGCACCGGACAGGGGCGGTTTGATGAGCAGTTCTTC,CASSTGQGRFDEQFF
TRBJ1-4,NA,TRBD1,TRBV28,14,TGTGCCAGCAACCGACAGGGATTTAATGAAAAACTGTTTTTT,CASNRQGFNEKLFF
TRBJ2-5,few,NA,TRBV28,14,TGTGCCAGCAACGACGGAGGCTCCAGGGAGACCCAGTACTTC,CASNDGGSRETQYF
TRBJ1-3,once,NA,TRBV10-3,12,TGTGCCATCAGTGGAACGATGGACACCATATATTTT,CAISGTMDTIYF
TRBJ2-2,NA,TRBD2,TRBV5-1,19,TGCGCCAGCAGCTTGGTTCCGGGACTAGCGGGGCCCCTCACCGGGGAGCTGTTTTTT,CASSLVPGLAGPLTGELFF
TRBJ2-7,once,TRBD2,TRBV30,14,TGTGCCTGGACGGGGGCGGGAGGGCCTTCTGAGCAGTACTTC,CAWTGAGGPSEQYF
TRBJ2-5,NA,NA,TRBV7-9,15,TGTGCCAGCGGGTTGAACCAGGGACTGCAAGAGACCCAGTACTTC,CASGLNQGLQETQYF
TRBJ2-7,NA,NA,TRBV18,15,TGTGCCAGCTCACCACAGGGCCAGGGAATTTACGAGCAGTACTTC,CASSPQGQGIYEQYF
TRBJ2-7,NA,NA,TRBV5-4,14,TGTGCCAGCAGCGGGGTGGGATGGGGCTACGAGCAGTACTTC,CASSGVGWGYEQYF
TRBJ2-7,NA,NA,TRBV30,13,TGTGCCTGGAGTAACCGGCTGCTGAACGAGCAGTACTTC,CAWSNRLLNEQYF
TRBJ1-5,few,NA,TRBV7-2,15,TGTGCCAGCAGCTTAAATGGCGGGGGACATCAGCCCCAGCATTTT,CASSLNGGGHQPQHF
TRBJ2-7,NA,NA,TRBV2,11,TGTGCCAGCAGCCCAACCTACGAGCAGTACTTC,CASSPTYEQYF
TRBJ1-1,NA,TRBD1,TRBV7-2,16,TGTGCCAGCAGCTTTGGCCCAGGGGGCAGGAACACTGAAGCTTTCTTT,CASSFGPGGRNTEAFF
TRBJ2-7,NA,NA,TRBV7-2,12,TGTGCCAGCAGCGCTAGCTCCTACGAGCAGTACTTC,CASSASSYEQYF
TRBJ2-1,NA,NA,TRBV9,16,TGTGCCAGCAGCGCTGCCGCTCTGGCCGCGTACAATGAGCAGTTCTTC,CASSAAALAAYNEQFF
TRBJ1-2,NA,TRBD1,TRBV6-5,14,TGTGCCAGCGCCCCGGGACAGGCTTTCTATGGCTACACCTTC,CASAPGQAFYGYTF
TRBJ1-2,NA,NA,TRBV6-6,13,TGTGCCAGCAACAATGGAGGGGAACGTGGCTACACCTTC,CASNNGGERGYTF
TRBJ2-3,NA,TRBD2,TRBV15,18,TGTGCCACCAGCAGAGATCAAGGACTAGCGAGATACACAGATACGCAGTATTTT,CATSRDQGLARYTDTQYF
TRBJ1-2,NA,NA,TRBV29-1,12,TGCAGCGCGCAAGGGGGGGCCCAAGGCTACACCTTC,CSAQGGAQGYTF
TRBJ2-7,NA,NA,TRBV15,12,TGTGCCACCAGCAGAGTTGAGGGCGAGCAGTACTTC,CATSRVEGEQYF
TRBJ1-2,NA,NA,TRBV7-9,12,TGTGCCAGCAGCTTAGGGAACTATGGCTACACCTTC,CASSLGNYGYTF
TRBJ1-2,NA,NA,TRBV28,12,TGTGCCCGCCAACAGGGTAACTATGGCTACACCTTC,CARQQGNYGYTF
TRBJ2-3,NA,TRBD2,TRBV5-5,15,TGTGCCGGCAGCGGACTAGCGCCAAGGACAGATACGCAGTATTTT,CAGSGLAPRTDTQYF
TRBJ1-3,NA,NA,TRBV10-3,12,TGTGCCATCAGTGAATGGGGGAACACCATATATTTT,CAISEWGNTIYF
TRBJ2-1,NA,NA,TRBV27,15,TGTGCCAGCAGTTATCAGGGGAGCTCCTACAATGAGCAGTTCTTC,CASSYQGSSYNEQFF
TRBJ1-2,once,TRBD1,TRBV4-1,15,TGCGCCAGCAGCCAAGACCCCGGACAGGGGCGAGGCTACACCTTC,CASSQDPGQGRGYTF
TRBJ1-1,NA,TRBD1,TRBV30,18,TGTGCCTGGGTAGGGGGCGACAGATTCGCCACCAAGAACACTGAAGCTTTCTTT,CAWVGGDRFATKNTEAFF
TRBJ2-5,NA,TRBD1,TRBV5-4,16,TGTGCCAGCAGCGTTCCTCCGGGACAGGGAGCAGAGACCCAGTACTTC,CASSVPPGQGAETQYF
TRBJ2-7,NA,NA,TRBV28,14,TGTGCCAGCAGTTTGGCCACTGGGGGCCCGGGGTGGTACTTC,CASSLATGGPGWYF
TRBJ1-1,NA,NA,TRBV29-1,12,TGCGCCCTACGGGGTTCGAACACTGAAGCTTTCTTT,CALRGSNTEAFF
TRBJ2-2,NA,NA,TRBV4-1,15,TGCGCCAGCAGCCAACCCCTCAGGGGAGTCGGGGAGCTGTTTTTT,CASSQPLRGVGELFF
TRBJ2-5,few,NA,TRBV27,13,TGTGCCAGCAGTTTAGGCCCGAAAGAGACCCAGTACTTC,CASSLGPKETQYF
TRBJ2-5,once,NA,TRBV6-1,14,TGTGCCAGCAGTTATAATTGGGGAGAAGAGACCCAGTACTTC,CASSYNWGEETQYF
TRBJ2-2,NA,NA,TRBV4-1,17,TGCGCCAGCAGCCAAGCCGACCTTTTTACGAACACCGGGGAGCTGTTTTTT,CASSQADLFTNTGELFF
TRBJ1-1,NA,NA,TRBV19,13,TGTGCCAGTAGTGCACAGGGGAACACTGAAGCTTTCTTT,CASSAQGNTEAFF
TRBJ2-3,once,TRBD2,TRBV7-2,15,TGTGCCAGCAGCTTAGGCGGGACTAGCGGAGATACGCAGTATTTT,CASSLGGTSGDTQYF
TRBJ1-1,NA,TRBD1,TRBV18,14,TGTGCCAGCTCACCATTGACAGGGGGCACTGAAGCTTTCTTT,CASSPLTGGTEAFF
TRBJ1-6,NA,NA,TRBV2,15,TGTGCCAGCACCACCGACCAGGGTTGGAAATCACCCCTCCACTTT,CASTTDQGWKSPLHF
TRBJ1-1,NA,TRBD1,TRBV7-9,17,TGTGCCAGCAGTCAAACACCGGACAGGGGACATCCCACTGAAGCTTTCTTT,CASSQTPDRGHPTEAFF
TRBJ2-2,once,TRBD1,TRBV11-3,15,TGTGCCAGCAGCGCCAGACAGGGAAACACCGGGGAGCTGTTTTTT,CASSARQGNTGELFF
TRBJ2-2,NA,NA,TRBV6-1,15,TGTGCCAGCAGCTTGTTCAGGGGGAACACCGGGGAGCTGTTTTTT,CASSLFRGNTGELFF
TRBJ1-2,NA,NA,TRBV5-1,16,TGCGCCAGCAGCAACCGTACAATGCCTGCTAACTATGGCTACACCTTC,CASSNRTMPANYGYTF
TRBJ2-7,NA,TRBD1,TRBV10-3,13,TGTGCCATCAGTGGGGGACAGGGCTACGAGCAGTACTTC,CAISGGQGYEQYF
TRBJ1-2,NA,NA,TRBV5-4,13,TGTGCCAGCAGCTTGGGGGGGAACTATGGCTACACCTTC,CASSLGGNYGYTF